These 21 T cell receptor beta chains share one sample of origin, sequenced in a study of blood T cell repertoires in COVID-19. Data came from immunoSEQ multiplex PCR; TCRdb stores just in-frame clones and leaves some out. This sample has around 160,000 clones, with 90% to 95% found just once. The sequenced sample consisted of peripheral blood. These receptors were collected from a woman aged 55-70 years with COVID-19, enrolled during active disease.

V and J are TRBV5-5 and TRBJ1-5; D unresolved. The CDR3 extends over 14 amino acids. V lost 2 bases to trimming and J lost 4 bases, with 10 bases between them. Germline CDR1 is SGHKS and CDR2 is YYEKEE (reference sequence). CDR3 in DNA: TGTGCCAGCAGCTTCGCAACTAATAATCAGCCCCAGCATTTT. Its protein is CASSFATNNQPQHF. The full variable domain, completed using reference TRBV5-5 and TRBJ1-5, is DAGVTQSPTHLIKTRGQQVTLRCSPISGHKSVSWYQQVLGQGPQFIFQYYEKEERGRGNFPDRFSARQFPNYSSELNVNALLLGDSALYLCASSFATNNQPQHFGDGTRLSIL.

The rearrangement joins TRBV6-5 to TRBJ2-5, with 12 nucleotides matching TRBD2. The CDR3 consists of 15 residues. V gave up 6 bases and J gave up 5 bases; unmatched junction bases: 7. Germline lookup yields CDR1 MNHEY and CDR2 SVGAGI. Written as DNA, the CDR3 is TGTGCCAGCAGCACGACTAGCGGGGGACAGGAGACCCAGTACTTC. Protein: CASSTTSGGQETQYF.

The J gene is TRBJ1-1, the V gene TRBV5-1; 7 bases line up with TRBD1. The CDR3 sequence is 16 residues long. The germline V gene has CDR1 SGHRS and CDR2 YFSETQ. V lost 1 base and J lost 0; bases outside the gene matches: 6. CDR3 in DNA: TGCGCCAGCAGCTTGTCCCTGACAGGGATGAACACTGAAGCTTTCTTT. Translating it yields CASSLSLTGMNTEAFF.

This clone showed up just once. This chain joins TRBV19 and TRBJ1-1; D unresolved. The CDR3 loop spans 15 amino acids. V was pared by 1 base and J by 0 bases, with 9 bases between. Germline CDR1 and CDR2: LNHDA and SQIVND (reference sequence). The CDR3 loop is CASSIGVRLNTEAFF. For the CDR3, the DNA is TGTGCCAGTAGTATAGGGGTCAGGTTGAACACTGAAGCTTTCTTT.

V gene TRBV30 combines with J gene TRBJ1-1; TRBD1 matches at 9 bases. Germline assignment: CDR1 GTSNPN and CDR2 SVGIG (reference sequence). The CDR3 sequence is 14 residues long. The V and J ends lost 3 bases and 6 bases, in that order; junction bases with no gene match: 8. CDR3: CAWSADRGMPEAFF. CDR3 sequence (DNA): TGTGCCTGGAGCGCCGACAGGGGGATGCCTGAAGCTTTCTTT.

CDR3 coding DNA: TGTGCCAGCAGTTGGACAGGGGGCTATGGCTACACCTTC. Translated: CASSWTGGYGYTF. This chain joins TRBV27 and TRBJ1-2; 10 bases are a match to TRBD1. In germline, CDR1 is MNHEY, CDR2 SMNVEV (reference sequence). The CDR3 totals 13 residues. V lost 4 bases and J lost 4; bases outside the gene matches: 0.

The J gene is TRBJ2-1, the V gene TRBV6-2 or TRBV6-3; D unresolved. The CDR3 runs 12 residues. Germline assignment: CDR1 MNHEY and CDR2 SVGEGT. With 6 bases removed from V and 6 bases from J, the gap between germline ends came to 9 bases. The CDR3 DNA reads TGTGCCAGCAGCCCCTACCGCAATGAGCAGTTCTTC. Translating gives CASSPYRNEQFF.

This chain connects TRBV7-2 to TRBJ1-3; no clear D gene. Trimming removed 5 bases at V and 0 bases at J, with 11 bases between. Looked up from germline, CDR1 is SGHTA and CDR2 is FQGNSA. The CDR3 runs to 15 residues. CDR3 sequence: CASSPGRFSGNTIYF. The CDR3 DNA is TGTGCCAGCAGCCCAGGCCGCTTCTCTGGAAACACCATATATTTT.

The chain has TRBV11-2 and TRBJ1-1; 7 bases line up with TRBD1. The junction had 1 base not matched to a gene; V was cut back by 1 base and J by 5 bases. The CDR3 covers 13 residues. Germline assignment: CDR1 SGHAT and CDR2 FQNNGV. The CDR3 sequence is CASSLAGQTEAFF. DNA for the CDR3: TGTGCCAGCAGCTTAGCGGGACAGACTGAAGCTTTCTTT. Together with reference TRBV11-2 and TRBJ1-1, the CDR3 gives the full variable domain: EAGVAQSPRYKIIEKRQSVAFWCNPISGHATLYWYQQILGQGPKLLIQFQNNGVVDDSQLPKDRFSAERLKGVDSTLKIQPAKLEDSAVYLCASSLAGQTEAFFGQGTRLTVV.

The V call is TRBV11-2, the J call TRBJ2-5; 7 bases agree with TRBD2. Losses at the gene ends were 1 base for V and 0 bases for J; bases not matched to a gene: 14. Per the germline V gene, CDR1 is SGHAT and CDR2 is FQNNGV. This CDR3 comprises 19 residues. The CDR3 DNA follows: TGTGCCAGCAGCTTAGTGGGGGGGATTAGGCGGGGCAACCAAGAGACCCAGTACTTC. Translation gives CASSLVGGIRRGNQETQYF.

The chain carries TRBV7-2 and TRBJ1-2; 12 bases align to TRBD1. This CDR3 comprises 14 residues. CDR1 and CDR2 from the germline V gene are SGHTA and FQGNSA. V shed 5 bases and J 8 bases; nucleotides not matched to a gene: 6. As DNA, the CDR3 is TGTGCCAGCAGCACCGGGACAGGGGGCCGGGGCTACACCTTC. Its translation: CASSTGTGGRGYTF.

This clone came up a few times. The CDR3 DNA is TGTGCCTGGGGACAGGGCAACTATGGCTACACCTTC. This codes for CAWGQGNYGYTF. V gene TRBV30 combines with J gene TRBJ1-2; 8 bases fit TRBD1. Trimming cost V 5 bases and J 2 bases; bases outside gene matches: 1. Germline V gene lookup returns CDR1 GTSNPN and CDR2 SVGIG (reference sequence). The CDR3 extends over 12 amino acids.

The V and J genes are TRBV6-2 or TRBV6-3 and TRBJ2-1; D call uncertain. The CDR3 has 12 residues. The germline CDR1 and CDR2 sequences are MNHEY and SVGEGT. V gave up 4 bases and J gave up 4 bases, with 5 bases separating them. CDR3 amino acids: CASSSRYNEQFF. CDR3 coding DNA: TGTGCCAGCAGTTCCCGTTACAATGAGCAGTTCTTC.

The rearrangement links TRBV14 to TRBJ1-5; a weak D match, TRBD1 (5 bases). Trimming took 0 bases from V and 7 from J, leaving 10 bases between them. CDR1 is SGHDN, CDR2 FVKESK, per germline. The CDR3 runs to 14 residues. CDR3 sequence (DNA): TGTGCCAGCAGCCAAGATCGGGGGGACCAGCCCCAGCATTTT. Translated, it gives CASSQDRGDQPQHF.

V usage is TRBV6-2 or TRBV6-3 and J usage is TRBJ1-5; D is undetermined. Trimming shortened V by 2 bases and J by 5 bases, and 10 bases separated the two germline ends. Looked up from germline, CDR1 is MNHEY and CDR2 is SVGEGT. This CDR3 region has 14 residues. CDR3 residues: CASSYKRQYQPQHF. CDR3 nucleotides: TGTGCCAGCAGTTACAAGAGGCAGTATCAGCCCCAGCATTTT.

The V gene is TRBV2, the J gene TRBJ1-2, with 11 nucleotides matching TRBD1. Trimming at V came to 6 bases and at J to 13 bases, leaving 4 bases not matched to a gene. The length of the CDR3 is 11 residues. Germline V gene lookup returns CDR1 SNHLY and CDR2 FYNNEI. CDR3 loop: CASSGQGASTF. The CDR3 coding sequence is TGTGCCAGCAGCGGACAGGGGGCGAGCACCTTC.

V gene TRBV4-2 combines with J gene TRBJ1-5; no reliable D call. CDR3 length: 15 residues. V lost 0 bases and J 4 bases, leaving 10 bases between the germline ends. Germline lookup yields CDR1 LGHNA and CDR2 YNFKEQ. CDR3 in amino acids: CASSQDSRTNQPQHF. As DNA, the CDR3 is TGTGCCAGCAGCCAAGATAGCCGAACTAATCAGCCCCAGCATTTT.

The V gene is TRBV29-1, the J gene TRBJ1-2; 9 bases align to TRBD1. The CDR3 contains 13 residues. The germline V gene encodes CDR1 SQVTM and CDR2 ANQGSEA. The trim removed 3 bases at V and 7 bases at J, leaving 6 bases unmatched. The CDR3, as DNA: TGCAGCGTTGATGGGACAGGGACATTTGGCTACACCTTC. Translating gives CSVDGTGTFGYTF. The whole variable domain, filled in from reference TRBV29-1 and TRBJ1-2, reads SAVISQKPSRDICQRGTSLTIQCQVDSQVTMMFWYRQQPGQSLTLIATANQGSEATYESGFVIDKFPISRPNLTFSTLTVSNMSPEDSSIYLCSVDGTGTFGYTFGSGTRLTVV.

J is TRBJ1-1 and V is TRBV7-2, with 9 bases lining up with TRBD1. After removal of 2 bases from V and 11 bases from J, the junction contained 6 bases not matched to a gene. The CDR3 totals 13 residues. Germline V gene data show CDR1 as SGHTA and CDR2 as FQGNSA. DNA for the CDR3: TGTGCCAGCAGCTTACGGGACAGGGCAGCCGCTTTCTTT. It codes for CASSLRDRAAAFF.

The gene calls are TRBV21-1 and TRBJ2-7; the table's D call, TRBD2, was not checked against the DNA. TRBV21-1 is described as a pseudogene. The CDR3 totals 17 residues. The CDR3 DNA sequence: TGTGCCAGCAGCAAAAGAAAGGGAGGGAGCCTGACCTACGAGCAGTACTTC. Translating gives CASSKRKGGSLTYEQYF.

V is TRBV18 and J is TRBJ1-6; no firm D call. Germline V gives CDR1 KGHSH, CDR2 LQKENI. The CDR3 sequence is 14 residues long. The ends were cut back, 6 bases at V and 0 bases at J, with 6 bases in the middle. CDR3 loop: CASSLSSYNSPLHF. The CDR3 DNA is TGTGCCAGCTCCCTCAGCTCCTATAATTCACCCCTCCACTTT.